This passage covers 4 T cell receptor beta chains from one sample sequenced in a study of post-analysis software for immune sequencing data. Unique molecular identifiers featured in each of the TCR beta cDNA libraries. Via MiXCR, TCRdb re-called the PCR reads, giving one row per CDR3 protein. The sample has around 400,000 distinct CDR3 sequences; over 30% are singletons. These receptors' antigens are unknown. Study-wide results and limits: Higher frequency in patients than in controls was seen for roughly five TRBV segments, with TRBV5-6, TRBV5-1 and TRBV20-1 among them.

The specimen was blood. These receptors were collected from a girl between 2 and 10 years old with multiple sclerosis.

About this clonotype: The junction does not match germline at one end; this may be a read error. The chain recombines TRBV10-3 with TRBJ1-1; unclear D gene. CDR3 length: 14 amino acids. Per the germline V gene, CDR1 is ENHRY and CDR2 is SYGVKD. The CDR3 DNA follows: TGTACCATCAGTGAGTGGGAAGGTGACACTGAAGCTTTCTTT. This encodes CTISEWEGDTEAFF.

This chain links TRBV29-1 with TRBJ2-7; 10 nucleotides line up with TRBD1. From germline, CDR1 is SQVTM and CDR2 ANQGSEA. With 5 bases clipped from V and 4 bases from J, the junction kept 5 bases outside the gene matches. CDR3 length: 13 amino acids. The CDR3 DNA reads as TGCAGCGTTTTGGGACAGGGGCCGTACGAGCAGTACTTC. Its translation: CSVLGQGPYEQYF.

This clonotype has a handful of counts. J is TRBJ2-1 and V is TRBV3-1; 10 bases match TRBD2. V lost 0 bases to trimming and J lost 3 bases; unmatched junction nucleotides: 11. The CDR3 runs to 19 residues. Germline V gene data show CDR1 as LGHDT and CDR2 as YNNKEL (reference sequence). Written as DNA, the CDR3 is TGTGCCAGCAGCCAAGATTTAGCTAGCGGGAGACGGAGCTACAATGAGCAGTTCTTC. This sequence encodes CASSQDLASGRRSYNEQFF.

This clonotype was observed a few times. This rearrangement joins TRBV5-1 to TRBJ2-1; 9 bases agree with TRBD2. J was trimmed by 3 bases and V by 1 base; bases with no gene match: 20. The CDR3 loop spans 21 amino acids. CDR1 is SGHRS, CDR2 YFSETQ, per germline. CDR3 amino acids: CASSLSFRARVGTSIYNEQFF. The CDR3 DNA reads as TGCGCCAGCAGCTTGAGTTTTCGGGCTCGGGTAGGGACTAGCATCTACAATGAGCAGTTCTTC.